The present T cell receptor beta chain was sequenced within a study of T-cell memory formation after mild COVID-19. Study at large: TCR clusters mostly belonged to single donors.

This clonotype was counted a few times. A single record per CDR3 protein comes from TCRdb applying MiXCR to the 5' RACE reads. The sample lists roughly 51,000 distinct CDR3 sequences, around 7.2% occurring once. V dropped 5 bases and J dropped 4 bases, with 14 bases sitting between them. Germline V gene data show CDR1 as SEHNR and CDR2 as FQNEAQ (reference sequence). The CDR3 has 15 residues. This clonotype was sampled from a man aged 18 to 30 who had mild COVID-19 (a few samples of this study predate the infection). Cell type and time point are not known. The genes are TRBV7-9 and TRBJ2-2; D assignment may be TRBD1 or TRBD2 (5 bases each). The sequencing input was PBMCs or a T cell subset sorted from them (not recorded which). DNA of the CDR3: TGTGCCAGCAGCCCGCGGATGGGGACCACCGGGGAGCTGTTTTTT. This encodes CASSPRMGTTGELFF.